One sample yielded the 31 T cell receptor beta chains listed below, sequenced in a study of blood T cell repertoires in COVID-19. Generated by immunoSEQ multiplex PCR, the TCRdb table keeps only in-frame clones and is missing some. The data hold under 75,000 clones, with 65% to 90% observed a single time. The material sequenced was peripheral blood. These receptors were obtained from a woman over 75 with active or convalescent COVID-19.

This clone has only a few counts. Other DNA sequences from this sample encode an identical CDR3 as well. The V gene is TRBV30, the J gene TRBJ2-7; D is possibly TRBD1 (6 bases). The CDR3 extends over 16 amino acids. CDR1 is GTSNPN and CDR2 is SVGIG in the germline V gene (reference sequence). V lost 2 bases, J lost 0 bases, and 17 bases lay in between. The CDR3: CAWSSPRDMISYEQYF. For the CDR3, the DNA is TGTGCCTGGAGTTCTCCCCGGGACATGATCTCCTACGAGCAGTACTTC. Full variable domain (remainder filled in from reference TRBV30 and TRBJ2-7): SQTIHQWPATLVQPVGSPLSLECTVEGTSNPNLYWYRQAAGRGLQLLFYSVGIGQISSEVPQNLSASRPQDRQFILSSKKLLLSDSGFYLCAWSSPRDMISYEQYFGPGTRLTVT.

This chain joins TRBV28 and TRBJ2-7, with TRBD2 matching over 11 bases. This CDR3 has 16 residues. V lost 6 bases and J lost 3; bases outside the gene matches: 10. Germline V gene lookup returns CDR1 MDHEN and CDR2 SYDVKM. In DNA form, the CDR3 reads TGTGCCAGCAGCCAAGGGGCTAGCGGGGGGAACTACGAGCAGTACTTC. This gives the protein CASSQGASGGNYEQYF. Combining the CDR3 with reference TRBV28 and TRBJ2-7 gives the whole variable domain DVKVTQSSRYLVKRTGEKVFLECVQDMDHENMFWYRQDPGLGLRLIYFSYDVKMKEKGDIPEGYSVSREKKERFSLILESASTNQTSMYLCASSQGASGGNYEQYFGPGTRLTVT.

This chain joins TRBV15 and TRBJ1-1; tentative D call: TRBD1 (5 bases). The length of the CDR3 is 13 residues. The germline V and J ends were trimmed by 0 bases and 11 bases, with 13 bases remaining between them. CDR1 and CDR2 (germline): LNHNV, YYDKDF (reference sequence). The CDR3 region has the DNA TGTGCCACCAGCAGAGATTTGGCCCCAGGGGCTTTCTTT. It translates to CATSRDLAPGAFF. Combining the CDR3 with reference TRBV15 and TRBJ1-1 gives the whole variable domain DAMVIQNPRYQVTQFGKPVTLSCSQTLNHNVMYWYQQKSSQAPKLLFHYYDKDFNNEADTPDNFQSRRPNTSFCFLDIRSPGLGDTAMYLCATSRDLAPGAFFGQGTRLTVV.

The chain joins TRBV12-5 to TRBJ1-1; D ambiguous. The CDR3 contains 11 residues. Trimming cost V 2 bases and J 12 bases, with 10 bases left between them. Germline loops: CDR1 LGHNT, CDR2 FRNRAP. The CDR3 reads CASGLRGLSFF. CDR3 sequence (DNA): TGTGCTAGTGGTTTGCGGGGTTTGTCTTTCTTT.

The J gene is TRBJ2-1, the V gene TRBV27; the match to TRBD2 covers 10 bases. Germline CDR1 and CDR2: MNHEY and SMNVEV (reference sequence). The CDR3 consists of 14 residues. With 7 bases clipped from V and 4 bases from J, the junction kept 4 bases outside the gene matches. This CDR3 is CASKLAGGYNEQFF. The CDR3 DNA sequence: TGTGCCAGCAAGTTAGCGGGGGGATACAATGAGCAGTTCTTC.

This rearrangement joins TRBV5-4 to TRBJ2-2; the D gene is possibly TRBD1 (6 bases). The V and J ends lost 0 bases and 2 bases respectively, with 8 bases between them. Germline-derived CDR1 and CDR2 are SGHNT and YYREEE (reference sequence). CDR3 size: 15 residues. The CDR3 nucleotides read TGTGCCAGCAGCTTGGGAGGGGGAAACACCGGGGAGCTGTTTTTT. Translation gives CASSLGGGNTGELFF.

The CDR3 DNA reads TGTGCCAGCTCACCACAGGGACAGTCTGAAAAACTGTTTTTT. Amino acid sequence: CASSPQGQSEKLFF. The chain combines TRBV18 with TRBJ1-4; 7 bases are shared with TRBD1. CDR1 and CDR2 (germline): KGHSH, LQKENI. With V trimmed by 1 base and J by 7 bases, 3 bases remained unmatched. This CDR3 has 14 amino acids. The full variable domain, its missing parts supplied by reference TRBV18 and TRBJ1-4, is NAGVMQNPRHLVRRRGQEARLRCSPMKGHSHVYWYRQLPEEGLKFMVYLQKENIIDESGMPKERFSAEFPKEGPSILRIQQVVRGDSAAYFCASSPQGQSEKLFFGSGTQLSVL.

The chain is built from TRBV9 and TRBJ2-1; 10 bases line up with TRBD1. Germline-derived CDR1 and CDR2 are SGDLS and YYNGEE. This CDR3 is built from 15 residues. J gave up 4 bases and V 5 bases, and 6 bases lay outside the gene matches. The chain's CDR3 is CASSGTGAKYNEQFF. The CDR3 DNA is TGTGCCAGCAGTGGGACAGGGGCGAAATACAATGAGCAGTTCTTC.

The chain joins TRBV3-1 (or the pseudogene TRBV3-2) to TRBJ2-7; 10 bases map to TRBD1. The junction had 9 bases not matched to a gene; V was cut back by 1 base and J by 6 bases. The CDR3 is made up of 16 amino acids. The germline CDR1 and CDR2 sequences are LGHDT and YNNKEL (reference sequence). CDR3 coding DNA: TGTGCCAGCAGCCAAGCACTCCGGGACAGGGGACGCGAGCAGTACTTC. The encoded protein is CASSQALRDRGREQYF.

This clone is a singleton in its sample. This chain links TRBV28 with TRBJ1-5; 7 bases are a match to TRBD1. Looked up from germline, CDR1 is MDHEN and CDR2 is SYDVKM. The CDR3 is made up of 17 amino acids. V shed 2 bases and J 3 bases; nucleotides not matched to a gene: 10. The CDR3 bases are TGTGCCAGCAGTTTACGGCGGACAGGTTACGTCAATCAGCCCCAGCATTTT. This encodes CASSLRRTGYVNQPQHF.

The V call is TRBV24-1, the J call TRBJ2-3, with 12 bases lining up with TRBD2. Germline V gene data show CDR1 as KGHDR and CDR2 as SFDVKD. With V trimmed by 4 bases and J by 3 bases, 4 bases remained unmatched. The CDR3 is 16 residues long. CDR3 in amino acids: CATSELGLAGTDTQYF. The CDR3 DNA reads TGTGCCACCAGTGAACTTGGACTAGCGGGGACAGATACGCAGTATTTT.

This clone has just a few counts. The CDR3 loop reads CASSLLGQGGQPQHF. CDR3 bases: TGCGCCAGCAGCTTGTTAGGTCAGGGTGGTCAGCCCCAGCATTTT. The chain recombines TRBV5-1 with TRBJ1-5, with TRBD1 as a possible D gene (5 bases). Germline V gene sequence: CDR1 SGHRS, CDR2 YFSETQ. The length of the CDR3 is 15 residues. Trimming stripped 1 base from V and 6 bases from J, with 14 bases between.

The rearrangement joins TRBV9 to TRBJ2-1; D possibly corresponds to TRBD1 (6 bases). The CDR3 contains 16 residues. V was cut by 0 bases and J by 0 bases, with 10 bases left in between. Germline V gene sequence: CDR1 SGDLS, CDR2 YYNGEE. The CDR3 DNA follows: TGTGCCAGCAGCGTAGGCCAGGGGACCTCCTACAATGAGCAGTTCTTC. Encoded protein: CASSVGQGTSYNEQFF.

The chain recombines TRBV6-6 with TRBJ2-3; a possible D gene is TRBD2 (5 bases). CDR1 and CDR2 from the germline V gene are MNHNY and SVGAGI (reference sequence). The CDR3 covers 13 residues. V was trimmed by 6 bases and J by 2 bases, leaving 9 bases between them. CDR3 nucleotides: TGTGCCAGCAGACTTAGCGTCACAGATACGCAGTATTTT. Translation: CASRLSVTDTQYF.

This chain connects TRBV28 to TRBJ1-3; tentatively, D is TRBD1 (6 bases). This CDR3 region has 15 residues. Trimming took off 5 bases at V and 8 bases at J, with 19 bases between the two ends. Looked up from germline, CDR1 is MDHEN and CDR2 is SYDVKM. CDR3 DNA sequence: TGTGCCAGCAGTCCTAGCGGGGGGGGGCACTACACCATATATTTT. This sequence encodes CASSPSGGGHYTIYF.

This chain links TRBV6-5 with TRBJ1-2; D remains ambiguous. CDR3 length equals 13 residues. Germline V lookup: CDR1 MNHEY, CDR2 SVGAGI. The V end was cut by 0 bases, the J end by 5 bases, with 7 bases between. CDR3 protein: CASSYSQAYGYTF. The CDR3 coding sequence is TGTGCCAGCAGTTACTCCCAGGCTTATGGCTACACCTTC.

This clone was detected once. The rearrangement uses TRBV14 and TRBJ1-1; D is undetermined. Trimming took 0 bases from V and 1 from J, leaving 6 bases between them. Germline CDR1 is SGHDN and CDR2 is FVKESK. The CDR3 consists of 14 residues. The CDR3 sequence: CASSQDLWNTEAFF. The CDR3 DNA is TGTGCCAGCAGCCAAGATCTATGGAACACTGAAGCTTTCTTT.

The chain employs TRBV19 and TRBJ1-4; no definite D call. This CDR3 region has 14 residues. Germline assignment: CDR1 LNHDA and CDR2 SQIVND (reference sequence). V was shortened by 3 bases and J by 7 bases, with 12 bases between the two germline ends. CDR3 in DNA: TGTGCCAGTAGTATCGGAGCGCCGGGTGAAAAACTGTTTTTT. Residues: CASSIGAPGEKLFF.

V gene TRBV7-2 combines with J gene TRBJ2-1; 7 nucleotides agree with TRBD2. This CDR3 comprises 15 residues. Germline CDR1 is SGHTA and CDR2 is FQGNSA. V lost 6 bases, J lost 1 base, and 6 bases stayed unmatched. The CDR3 nucleotides read TGTGCCAGCAGTCCCGGGGGGAGATCCTACAATGAGCAGTTCTTC. It yields the protein CASSPGGRSYNEQFF.

V usage is TRBV3-1 (or the pseudogene TRBV3-2) and J usage is TRBJ2-2, with 8 positions matching TRBD1. The CDR3 contains 20 residues. Trimming took 3 bases from V and 5 from J; bases not matched to a gene: 20. Germline CDR1 LGHDT, CDR2 YNNKEL (reference sequence). The DNA of the CDR3 is TGTGCCAGCAGCCACTCTGAGAGGTTCCAGGGGGCTCCGGGGACCGGGGAGCTGTTTTTT. Its translation: CASSHSERFQGAPGTGELFF.

This chain joins TRBV5-1 and TRBJ1-2, with TRBD1 identical over 8 bases. J was trimmed by 3 bases and V by 4 bases; bases with no gene match: 2. Germline V gene data show CDR1 as SGHRS and CDR2 as YFSETQ. The CDR3 is 13 amino acids. This CDR3 is CASSPTGDYGYTF. In DNA, the CDR3 is TGCGCCAGCAGCCCGACAGGGGACTATGGCTACACCTTC. Using reference TRBV5-1 and TRBJ1-2 for the parts outside the CDR3, the full variable domain is KAGVTQTPRYLIKTRGQQVTLSCSPISGHRSVSWYQQTPGQGLQFLFEYFSETQRNKGNFPGRFSGRQFSNSRSEMNVSTLELGDSALYLCASSPTGDYGYTFGSGTRLTVV.

The CDR3: CASSGRDMTYEQYF. CDR3 DNA sequence: TGTGCCAGCAGCGGAAGGGACATGACCTACGAGCAGTACTTC. V gene TRBV5-6 combines with J gene TRBJ2-7; weak D call: TRBD1 (6 bases). The V gene lost 4 bases and the J gene lost 2 bases, with 13 bases spanning the gap. This CDR3 is 14 amino acids long. CDR1 and CDR2 (germline): SGHDT, YYEEEE.

The chain is built from TRBV5-1 and TRBJ1-1, with D maybe TRBD1 (5 bases). This CDR3 contains 13 residues. With 6 bases removed from V and 5 bases from J, the gap between germline ends came to 14 bases. Germline V gives CDR1 SGHRS, CDR2 YFSETQ. The CDR3 loop reads CASNYEGRTEAFF. CDR3 DNA sequence: TGCGCCAGCAACTACGAGGGGAGGACTGAAGCTTTCTTT. Combining the CDR3 with reference TRBV5-1 and TRBJ1-1 gives the whole variable domain KAGVTQTPRYLIKTRGQQVTLSCSPISGHRSVSWYQQTPGQGLQFLFEYFSETQRNKGNFPGRFSGRQFSNSRSEMNVSTLELGDSALYLCASNYEGRTEAFFGQGTRLTVV.

The rearrangement uses TRBV7-2 and TRBJ2-7, with unresolved D. Germline CDR1 and CDR2: SGHTA and FQGNSA. The CDR3 covers 12 residues. Trimming removed 2 bases from V and 6 bases from J, with 8 bases in between. For the CDR3, the DNA is TGTGCCAGCAGCTTAATCTCCGGCGAGCAGTACTTC. Protein: CASSLISGEQYF.

This chain joins TRBV3-1 (or the pseudogene TRBV3-2) and TRBJ2-7; D remains unclear. The V end lost 3 bases, the J end lost 6 bases, and 9 bases lay between the germline ends. The length of the CDR3 is 12 residues. In germline, CDR1 is LGHDT, CDR2 YNNKEL (reference sequence). The CDR3 sequence is CASSQYAVEQYF. Here the CDR3 DNA reads TGTGCCAGCAGCCAGTATGCGGTCGAGCAGTACTTC.

The rearrangement links TRBV6-6 to TRBJ1-2; no definite D call. Trimming took 5 bases from V and 4 from J, leaving 11 bases between them. There are 13 residues in the CDR3. The germline V gene encodes CDR1 MNHNY and CDR2 SVGAGI (reference sequence). Here the CDR3 reads CASSPDKTYGYTF. The CDR3 DNA is TGTGCCAGCAGTCCCGACAAAACCTATGGCTACACCTTC.

The rearrangement uses TRBV5-8 and TRBJ1-1; D unresolved. This CDR3 is built from 15 residues. Germline V gene lookup returns CDR1 SGHTS and CDR2 YDEGEE. The V end lost 4 bases, the J end lost 1 base, and 14 bases lay between the germline ends. The CDR3 here is CASSPGFKANTEAFF. The DNA for the CDR3 is TGTGCCAGCAGCCCGGGATTTAAGGCGAACACTGAAGCTTTCTTT.

This clone came up a few times. The V call is TRBV2, the J call TRBJ1-6; maybe TRBD1 (6 bases). Trimming left V 2 bases short and J 5 bases short, with 7 bases between. The CDR3 has 14 amino acids. CDR1 SNHLY and CDR2 FYNNEI come from the germline V gene. The CDR3 reads CASSEQGNNSPLHF. In DNA form, the CDR3 reads TGTGCCAGCAGTGAACAGGGGAATAATTCACCCCTCCACTTT.

The rearrangement joins TRBV7-2 to TRBJ2-3, with D perhaps matching TRBD2 (5 bases). V lost 2 bases, J lost 1 base, and 13 bases lay in between. This CDR3 contains 16 residues. Germline lookup yields CDR1 SGHTA and CDR2 FQGNSA. The CDR3 bases are TGTGCCAGCAGCTTAATGGGTAGCGTGGGCACAGATACGCAGTATTTT. Translation gives CASSLMGSVGTDTQYF.

Many counts were recorded for this clone. The J gene is TRBJ1-4, the V gene TRBV2; possibly TRBD1 for D (5 bases). Trimming removed 7 bases at V and 2 bases at J, with 11 bases between. This CDR3 region has 14 residues. From germline, CDR1 is SNHLY and CDR2 FYNNEI. The CDR3 DNA is TGTGCCAGCACCGGGGGGGGGACTAATGAAAAACTGTTTTTT. Amino acids: CASTGGGTNEKLFF.

This clone was counted only a few times. The chain links TRBV19 to TRBJ2-7, with a tentative D call TRBD2 (5 bases). Germline V gene sequence: CDR1 LNHDA, CDR2 SQIVND (reference sequence). This CDR3 region has 14 residues. V was trimmed by 1 base and J by 0 bases, leaving 7 bases between them. In DNA, the CDR3 is TGTGCCAGTAGTATAGGTCGGGACTCCTACGAGCAGTACTTC. Protein product: CASSIGRDSYEQYF.